Listed below are T cell receptor beta chains from one sample, sequenced in a study of CD8+ T cells in alopecia areata. Produced via immunoSEQ multiplex PCR; TCRdb's table is partial and in-frame only. The table lists over 100,000 clones, 49% of them singletons. Sample: CD8+ T cells sorted from blood, taken at week 0. The receptors derive from a human donor with alopecia areata. The CDR3 runs from the conserved cysteine through the conserved F or W. The order of the fields is J gene, D gene, V gene, clone size, CDR3 DNA, CDR3 protein. A D gene is named only where the DNA matches it firmly. Clone size, where shown, is once, few, many, or a class for clones that have expanded.

TRBJ2-2	.	TRBV29-1	few	TGCAGCGTTCCACAGGACACCGGGGAGCTGTTTTTT	CSVPQDTGELFF
TRBJ1-2	.	TRBV27	few	TGTGCCAGCAGTTTATTAGCCAGGGCCTCTAACTATGGCTACACCTTC	CASSLLARASNYGYTF
TRBJ1-5	TRBD1	TRBV27	.	TGTGCCAGCAGTCCAATTGACAGGGATGACAATCAGCCCCAGCATTTT	CASSPIDRDDNQPQHF
TRBJ2-3	.	TRBV19	.	TGTGCCAGTAGTAGGCGACTGACGGGAGTACCCACAGATACGCAGTATTTT	CASSRRLTGVPTDTQYF
TRBJ1-2	.	TRBV29-1	.	TGCAGCGTTGAATTGGTTTTGAGACAGACCCTAGCTAACTATGGCTACACCTTC	CSVELVLRQTLANYGYTF
TRBJ1-1	.	TRBV18	few	TGTGCCAGCTCACCAGGACTTGAAGCTTTCTTT	CASSPGLEAFF
TRBJ2-7	.	TRBV7-9	.	TGTGCCAGCAGCTTACTCAGCAGGGCGAACGAGCAGTACTTC	CASSLLSRANEQYF
TRBJ1-5	.	TRBV6-5	.	TGTGCCAGCAGTGACCGGGGGACCGATCAGCCCCAGCATTTT	CASSDRGTDQPQHF
TRBJ1-6	TRBD1	TRBV30	.	TGTGCCTGGATAACCGGGACAGGGATTCGAAATTCACCCCTCCACTTT	CAWITGTGIRNSPLHF
TRBJ2-2	.	TRBV30	.	TGTGCCTGGAGTGGTAACGGGGAGCTGTTTTTT	CAWSGNGELFF
TRBJ2-7	.	TRBV4-1	.	TGCGCCAGCAGCCAAGGAGTTTGGCTTTCCCACGAGCAGTACTTC	CASSQGVWLSHEQYF
TRBJ1-5	TRBD1	TRBV7-9	.	TGTGCCAGCAGCCCAGTAGGGACAGGGGTTCAGCCCCAGCATTTT	CASSPVGTGVQPQHF
TRBJ1-1	.	TRBV15	.	TGTGCCACCGAAGGACCCATGAGCGCTGAAGCTTTCTTT	CATEGPMSAEAFF
TRBJ2-7	.	TRBV30	.	TGTGCCTGGAACAGGTTGCGGCCCGACGAGCAGTACTTC	CAWNRLRPDEQYF
TRBJ1-1	TRBD1	TRBV12-5	.	TGTGCTAGTGGTTTGGACAGGGGGCGCTTGGACACTGAAGCTTTCTTT	CASGLDRGRLDTEAFF
TRBJ2-7	.	TRBV9	.	TGTGCCAGCAGCGAAGGCTACGAGCAGTACTTC	CASSEGYEQYF
TRBJ1-2	.	TRBV19	.	TGTGCCAGTAGTATATCATGGGACTACACCTTC	CASSISWDYTF
TRBJ1-1	.	TRBV29-1	.	TGCAGCGCAACAGGCGACAACACTGAAGCTTTCTTT	CSATGDNTEAFF
TRBJ1-2	TRBD1	TRBV19	few	TGTGCCAGTAGTATTGACCTTGAGACAGGGAACTATGGCTACACCTTC	CASSIDLETGNYGYTF
TRBJ1-4	TRBD1	TRBV13	few	TGTGCCAGCAAAGTGTCAGGGGGCGATGAAAAACTGTTTTTT	CASKVSGGDEKLFF
TRBJ2-4	TRBD1	TRBV27	.	TGTGCCAGCACCCCGACAGGGGGAATTGACATTCAGTACTTC	CASTPTGGIDIQYF
TRBJ2-5	.	TRBV25-1	.	TGTGCCAGCAGTGGTTCGTGGGGAGGAGAGACCCAGTACTTC	CASSGSWGGETQYF
TRBJ2-5	TRBD2	TRBV18	.	TGTGCCAGCTCACCCCAGCGGGGGCGGGAGCAAGAGACCCAGTACTTC	CASSPQRGREQETQYF
TRBJ2-7	.	TRBV2	.	TGTGCCAGCAGTGATATTTTGGCAGGTGGACCAAGAGGGTACGAGCAGTACTTC	CASSDILAGGPRGYEQYF
TRBJ2-1	.	TRBV30	.	TGTGCCTGGAGTGTACTTAGACAGTCTGGCGAGCAGTTCTTC	CAWSVLRQSGEQFF
TRBJ2-7	.	TRBV5-6	.	TGTGCCAGCAGCTTGGAACAGATCTACGAGCAGTACTTC	CASSLEQIYEQYF
TRBJ1-1	TRBD1	TRBV29-1	.	TGCAGCGTTGGAAGCCAAGGGACAGGGATCACTGAAGCTTTCTTT	CSVGSQGTGITEAFF
TRBJ2-1	TRBD2	TRBV29-1	few	TGCAGCGTTGAAGAGGGACTACCCCCCAATGAGCAGTTCTTC	CSVEEGLPPNEQFF
TRBJ1-2	.	TRBV29-1	.	TGCAGCCCCTGGGTGCAGGGCGTGGGCTACACCTTC	CSPWVQGVGYTF
TRBJ2-1	TRBD2	TRBV7-7	few	TGTGCTAGCAGCCCAGGGCGGGGGGGCGATGAGCAGTTCTTC	CASSPGRGGDEQFF
TRBJ1-2	.	TRBV27	.	TGTGCCAGTTGGGCGGGGGGCGGTGGCTACACCTTC	CASWAGGGGYTF
TRBJ1-1	.	TRBV29-1	.	TGCAGCGTTGAGGTAATGAACACTGAAGCTTTCTTT	CSVEVMNTEAFF
TRBJ1-2	.	TRBV6-5	.	TGTGCCAGCAGTTTTAGGTGGAGCTATGGCTACACCTTC	CASSFRWSYGYTF
TRBJ1-1	.	TRBV29-1	few	TGCAGCACGAACACTGAAGCTTTCTTT	CSTNTEAFF